The present TCR beta chain was sequenced within a study of shared clonotypes between healthy human individuals. Positive CCR7 selection of CD45RO-negative cells yielded the naive CD8 cells, and terminally differentiated effector memory CD45RA+ cells were excluded. The V and J ends lost 1 base and 2 bases, in that order; junction bases with no gene match: 7. CDR1 is SGHAT, CDR2 FQNNGV, per germline. The CDR3 consists of 17 residues. Evenly divided among several immunoSEQ plates was the genomic DNA of each subset. The repertoire was sequenced with immunoSEQ multiplex PCR; TCRdb's copy has only in-frame clones and lacks some. The table shows fewer than 1 million clones, with about 96% occurring only once.

The chain has TRBV11-2 and TRBJ2-3; 9 bases map to TRBD2. Sequencing used naive CD8+ T cells sorted from blood. The clonotype comes from a man aged 25 to 45 in good health. CDR3 sequence (DNA): TGTGCCAGCAGCTTAGTTCTAGCGGGGAGGGTCACAGATACGCAGTATTTT. This translates into CASSLVLAGRVTDTQYF.